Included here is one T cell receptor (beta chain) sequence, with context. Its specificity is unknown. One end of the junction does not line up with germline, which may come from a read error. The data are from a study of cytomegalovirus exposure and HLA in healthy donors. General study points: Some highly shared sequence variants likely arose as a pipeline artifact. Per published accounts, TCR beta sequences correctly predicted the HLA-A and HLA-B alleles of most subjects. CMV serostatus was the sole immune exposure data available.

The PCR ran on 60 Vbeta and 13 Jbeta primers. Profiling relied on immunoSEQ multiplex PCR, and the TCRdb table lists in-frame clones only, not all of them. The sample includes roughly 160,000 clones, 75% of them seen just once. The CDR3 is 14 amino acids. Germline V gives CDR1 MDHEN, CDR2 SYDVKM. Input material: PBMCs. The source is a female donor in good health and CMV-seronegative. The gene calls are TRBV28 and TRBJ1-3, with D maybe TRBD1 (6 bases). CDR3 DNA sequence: TGTGCCAGCCTCCTTGGGGGGGCTGGGAACACCATATATTTT. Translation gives CASLLGGAGNTIYF.